This T cell receptor beta chain was obtained from a study of naive and memory T cell subsets. This clonotype was seen many times. Antigen specificity is unknown. An equimolar mix of two oligonucleotides served as the beta constant-region primer for TRBC1 and TRBC2. TCRdb fed the UMI-ligation and nested PCR reads into MiXCR, producing one record per CDR3 protein. This table has fewer than 30,000 distinct CDR3 sequences, about 10% appearing once. Overall study results and limits: Gini index rose across naive, CM, EM and EMRA in CD4 and CD8.

CDR3 length equals 16 residues. The germline V and J ends were trimmed by 4 bases and 3 bases, with 16 bases remaining between them. The sequence derives from a human donor in good health. Source material: effector memory CD4+ T cells from blood. This sample's subset: effector memory, CD45RA- CD27-. This chain joins TRBV12-3 or TRBV12-4 and TRBJ1-5, with a tentative D call TRBD1 (5 bases). The CDR3 region is CASSSFGTANNQPQHF. CDR3 DNA: TGTGCCAGCAGTTCCTTTGGGACGGCCAACAATCAGCCCCAGCATTTT.